A selection of T cell receptor beta chains follows, all from one sample in a study of T cells in Graves' hyperthyroidism and ophthalmopathy. In TCRdb, the multiplex PCR reads were re-called with MiXCR into one record per CDR3 protein. The sample consists of about 610,000 distinct CDR3 sequences, around 15% of them appearing once. Sequenced material: blood. The source of these receptors is a woman aged 40 to 49 with Graves' ophthalmopathy. The CDR3 runs from the conserved cysteine through the conserved F or W. The D gene is left open where the match is weak. Clone size is shown for a subset of rows, as once, few, many or a class of expanded clone.

clone_size v_call d_call cdr3_aa
NA TRBV18 NA CASSPGRSSGNTIYF
NA TRBV5-8 TRBD1 CASSLGTVLYEQYF
many TRBV28 TRBD1 CASSLDDRGRDTEAFF
NA TRBV4-3 NA CASSRRPETEAFF
many TRBV4-1 TRBD1 CASSQFGTGFRHGYTF
many TRBV7-2 TRBD2 CASSSTSGRFETQYF
NA TRBV9 NA CASSVGRPQETQYF
many TRBV5-1 NA CASSNGVENNEQFF
few TRBV4-1 NA CASKPLGLGDRSGANVLTF
many TRBV12-3/TRBV12-4 NA CASFRSTEAFF
few TRBV6-1 NA CASSEGPGLYTEAFF
many TRBV28 NA CASSQRGYEQYF
many TRBV28 NA CASRTPDSGYGYTF
many TRBV6-2/TRBV6-3 NA CASSPGLLRGNEQYF
many TRBV6-5 TRBD1 CASSYGRDSHYEQYF
NA TRBV7-2 NA CASSLQGFAYEQYF
many TRBV27 NA CASSKRGTEAFF
few TRBV11-2 TRBD1 CASSGGTEVMNTEAFF
many TRBV30 NA CAWSRGQIFGNTIYF
many TRBV6-1 TRBD2 CASSEAGGGKETQYF
many TRBV27 NA CASRGTHNSPLHF
many TRBV30 NA CAWRFGATVAEAFF